This record looks at one TCR beta chain sequence and its context. No antigen is known for it. Nothing much larger sits one base from this clone, and base qualities are not available. Per the publication, the time point label means: baseline before first vaccination. Vaccinee samples were obtained from the UK trials COV001 and COV002, which included a single-blind randomized controlled phase 2/3 trial of AZD1222 (ChAdOx1 nCoV-19) in healthy adults. Trial participant PBMC samples were collected at day 0 and day 28 after the second dose for TCRbeta chain sequencing. The data stem from a study of T cell responses to AZD1222 COVID-19 vaccine (dated by TCRdb to the early 2020s). Broadly, across the study: AZD1222 recipients whose second dose came at about 4 weeks and those whose second dose came at about 12 weeks were combined into one group, since spike-specific TCR depth and breadth did not differ between the two schedules. A total of 233 trial participants underwent TCR sequencing, of whom about 210 received two doses of AZD1222 and roughly 25 received two doses of the MenACWY control vaccine. Trial participants were enrolled by age into subgroups of 18-55, 56-69 and 70-plus years, and around 150, 28 and 57 TCR-sequenced participants, respectively, were included in these subgroups.

The CDR3 regions of human TCRbeta chains were subjected to immunosequencing. In the paper's pipeline: TCRs in the repertoires were compared against a reference library of SARS-CoV-2-specific TCRs that had been generated with the MIRA antigen-specificity platform. Breadth meant the fraction of unique TCRs that were SARS-CoV-2-associated, whereas depth meant the fraction of total T cells that were SARS-CoV-2-associated. Using the MIRA data, every spike-specific TCR was mapped to the spike region that the TCR reacted to and assigned to either a CD4 or a CD8 class. Log10-transformed breadth and depth values were compared by one-way ANOVA with Sidak's multiple comparisons tests. The source is immuneACCESS, and TCRdb retained only in-frame sequences with V and J called. Part of the clones is not carried over; for the studies checked, unresolved V genes explain less than half of this, and the remainder is unexplained. That table is the source of V, J and clone size, and D and trimming were worked out from the DNA. This sample is represented by under 95,000 clones; around 90% of them were singletons. The top ten clones comprise 2.4% of the sample.

What the study reported, not specific to this receptor: A significant rise in spike-specific TCR breadth and depth was observed after two AZD1222 doses relative to day 0 and relative to MenACWY recipients. Most participants were white British and females outnumbered males, and the authors suggested that clonal diversity may have been underestimated. Conclusions about previously exposed vaccinees are limited because only a handful of AZD1222 recipients were SARS-CoV-2 seropositive at baseline. The whole spike protein was spanned by vaccine-associated CD4 TCRs, and dominant responses were seen in regions 160-218 and 743-854. In the small 56-69-year group, the increase in depth fell short of significance, most likely because of low power. Reportedly, close to half of the unique spike-specific TCRs recognized epitopes lying outside the regions that are mutated in the B.1.351 and B.1.1.7 variants. Because no samples from the day 14 peak response were available, repertoires could be characterized only after the peak T cell response.

Measured from the cysteine to the phenylalanine, the CDR3 is 17 residues long. The CDR3 DNA has 51 bases and is translated from base 1. Unmatched junction bases come to 14, with V trimmed by 3 bases and J by 2 bases. The germline V gene (reference sequence) supplies CDR1 GTSNPN and CDR2 SVGIG. The clonotype comes from an adult in good health. This material consisted of peripheral blood, taken on day 0 of AZD1222 vaccination. The V and J segments used are TRBV30 and TRBJ2-7, with 9 bases matching TRBD2. The CDR3 is CAWRRLLISGRTYEQYF. The nucleotide sequence reads TGTGCCTGGAGGCGACTTCTAATTAGCGGGAGAACCTACGAGCAGTACTTC.